The subject of this entry is one T cell receptor (beta chain). The antigen remains undetermined. At one boundary the junction diverges from the germline segment, which might be a read error. PBMCs were obtained from about 9.9 ml fresh peripheral blood. This CDR3 comprises 15 residues. The germline V gene has CDR1 MNHEY and CDR2 SMNVEV (reference sequence). The data were taken from a study of T cells in Graves' hyperthyroidism and ophthalmopathy. The study's findings and limits: From stable hyperthyroidism, ophthalmopathy was separated by a 13 V-J model.

TCR beta CDR3 regions were amplified from RNA. Carried out on the TCR CDR3, a first-round RT-PCR used the HTBI primer set. TCRdb processed the multiplex PCR reads anew with MiXCR; each CDR3 protein has one entry. This table holds some 320,000 distinct CDR3 sequences, around 13% found once. Sequenced material: blood. This sequence originates from a woman aged 40 to 50 with Graves' ophthalmopathy. V usage is TRBV27 and J usage is TRBJ1-5; no clear D gene. The CDR3 spells CASSLSVGSIQPQHF. In DNA form, the CDR3 reads TGTGCCAGCAGTTTATCGGTTGGTAGCATTCAGCCCCAGCATTTT.